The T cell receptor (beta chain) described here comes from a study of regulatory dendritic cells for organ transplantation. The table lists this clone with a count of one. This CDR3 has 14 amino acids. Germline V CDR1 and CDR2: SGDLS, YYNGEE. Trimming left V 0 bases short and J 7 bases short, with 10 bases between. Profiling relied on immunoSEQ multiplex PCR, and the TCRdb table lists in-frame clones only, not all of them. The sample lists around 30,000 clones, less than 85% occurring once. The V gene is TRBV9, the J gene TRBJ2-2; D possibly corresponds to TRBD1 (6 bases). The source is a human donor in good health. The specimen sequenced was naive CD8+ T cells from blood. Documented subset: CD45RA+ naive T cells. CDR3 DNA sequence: TGTGCCAGCAGCGTAGACTGGGGGCGCGGGGAGCTGTTTTTT. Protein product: CASSVDWGRGELFF. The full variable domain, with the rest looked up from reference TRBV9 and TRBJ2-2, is DSGVTQTPKHLITATGQRVTLRCSPRSGDLSVYWYQQSLDQGLQFLIQYYNGEERAKGNILERFSAQQFPDLHSELNLSSLELGDSALYFCASSVDWGRGELFFGEGSRLTVL.